The entry below describes one TCR beta chain. Original processing notes: Nucleated cell number was recorded as an estimate derived from reference gene primer amplification. Clones were sequenced by immunoSEQ multiplex PCR, and TCRdb holds only the in-frame ones, with some missing. From that table come the V and J calls and clone size; the DNA was used to work out D and trimming. The sample has 200,000 to 250,000 clones, 84% seen once; the top ten hold approximately 8.1%. The CDR3 runs 14 residues. Per the germline V gene, CDR1 is ENHRY and CDR2 is SYGVKD. The V gene end was trimmed by 5 bases and the J gene end by 2 bases; junction bases not matched to a gene: 5. This sample stems from a study of blood T cell repertoires in COVID-19. Overall study context: COVID-19 samples, acute and convalescent, were from the United States, Italy and Spain. Sample material is recorded as cDNA or gDNA derived from T cells, B-cell-depleted T cells, or PBMCs.

The chain couples TRBV10-3 to TRBJ2-7; 8 positions match TRBD2. This sequence was found in a woman aged 50 to 65 with active or convalescent COVID-19. Sequenced material: peripheral blood. This chain's CDR3 is CAISSGSRTYEQYF. The CDR3, as DNA: TGTGCCATCAGTAGCGGGAGCCGGACCTACGAGCAGTACTTC.